Presented here are 18 T cell receptor beta chains from one specimen sequenced in a study of early T cells in non-severe SARS-CoV-2 infection. A single record per CDR3 protein comes from TCRdb applying MiXCR to the 5' RACE reads. There are some 32,000 distinct CDR3 sequences in the sample; under 5% occur only once, and about 7.5% lies in the top ten. The sample taken for sequencing was whole blood. The origin of the receptors is an adult who was a healthcare worker with PCR-confirmed SARS-CoV-2 infection or an uninfected control (not recorded which).

Many counts were recorded for this clonotype. The J gene is TRBJ1-2, the V gene TRBV20-1; no clear D gene. CDR1 and CDR2 from the germline V gene are DFQATT and SNEGSKA (reference sequence). There are 13 residues in the CDR3. V was trimmed by 0 bases and J by 3 bases, leaving 8 bases between them. CDR3 protein: CSARDRRDYGYTF. DNA for the CDR3: TGCAGTGCTAGAGACAGGAGGGACTATGGCTACACCTTC.

This clonotype occurred many times. The CDR3 bases are TGTGCCAGCAGTCATCCGGGGAACACCATATATTTT. This gives the protein CASSHPGNTIYF. The J gene is TRBJ1-3, the V gene TRBV6-6; D is unclear. V was pared by 5 bases and J by 7 bases, with 9 bases between. This CDR3 is built from 12 residues. Germline V gives CDR1 MNHNY, CDR2 SVGAGI (reference sequence).

This clonotype was detected many times. V gene TRBV7-9 combines with J gene TRBJ2-7, with D tentatively TRBD2 (6 bases). Germline-derived CDR1 and CDR2 are SEHNR and FQNEAQ (reference sequence). V lost 2 bases and J 0 bases, leaving 8 bases between the germline ends. CDR3 length: 14 amino acids. The CDR3, as DNA: TGTGCCAGCAGCTTAAGGGGAGGCTCCTACGAGCAGTACTTC. Protein sequence: CASSLRGGSYEQYF.

This rearrangement joins TRBV19 to TRBJ2-4; possible D gene TRBD2, 5 bases. The CDR3 loop spans 13 amino acids. The V end was cut by 6 bases, the J end by 6 bases, with 12 bases between. In germline, CDR1 is LNHDA, CDR2 SQIVND (reference sequence). The CDR3 nucleotides are TGTGCCAGTAGCCAGGTTCGGGGAAACATTCAGTACTTC. It translates to CASSQVRGNIQYF.

About this clonotype: A much larger clone lies one base from this, so it may be a read error. The rearrangement joins TRBV7-9 to TRBJ1-2; D not resolved. The CDR3 runs 10 residues. Germline CDR1 and CDR2: SEHNR and FQNEAQ (reference sequence). This CDR3 is CSSSSNSYTF. As DNA, the CDR3 is TGTTCCAGCAGCTCCAACAGCTACACCTTC.

This clonotype came up many times. This chain connects TRBV28 to TRBJ2-1, with TRBD2 matching 10 bases. This CDR3 is 13 amino acids long. Germline CDR1 is MDHEN and CDR2 is SYDVKM. Trimming cost V 8 bases and J 7 bases; bases outside gene matches: 5. CDR3 sequence (DNA): TGTGCCAGCCAGCGGGAGGGGAAAAATGAGCAGTTCTTC. As protein: CASQREGKNEQFF.

This clonotype was counted many times. V and J are TRBV5-4 and TRBJ2-5; TRBD2 agrees at 11 bases. This CDR3 contains 16 residues. Trimming cost V 4 bases and J 2 bases; bases outside gene matches: 7. The V gene's germline CDR1 is SGHNT and CDR2 YYREEE (reference sequence). The CDR3 loop reads CASSPGLAGGQETQYF. Written as DNA, the CDR3 is TGTGCCAGCAGCCCTGGACTAGCGGGCGGGCAAGAGACCCAGTACTTC.

This clonotype was counted between two and nine times. At one of its ends the junction is not consistent with the germline gene, which may arise from a read error. The V and J genes are TRBV7-6 and TRBJ2-6; no definite D call. This CDR3 spans 12 amino acids. CDR1 is SGHVS, CDR2 FNYEAQ, per germline. Here the CDR3 DNA reads TGTGCCAGCAGCTTAGGGGACAACGTCCTGACTTTC. This gives the protein CASSLGDNVLTF. The full variable domain, rest sourced from reference TRBV7-6 and TRBJ2-6, is GAGVSQSPRYKVTKRGQDVALRCDPISGHVSLYWYRQALGQGPEFLTYFNYEAQQDKSGLPNDRFSAERPEGSISTLTIQRTEQRDSAMYRCASSLGDNVLTFGAGSRLTVL.

This clonotype was recorded many times. The chain combines TRBV7-2 with TRBJ2-1; D unclear. V lost 5 bases and J 6 bases, leaving 8 bases between the germline ends. Germline assignment: CDR1 SGHTA and CDR2 FQGNSA. This CDR3 comprises 12 residues. Here the CDR3 reads CASSPPVNEQFF. In DNA form, the CDR3 reads TGTGCCAGCAGCCCCCCAGTCAATGAGCAGTTCTTC.

This clonotype appeared a few times. V gene TRBV13 combines with J gene TRBJ2-2; D gene ambiguous. This CDR3 is built from 12 residues. Germline CDR1 and CDR2: PRHDT and FYEKMQ (reference sequence). With 7 bases removed from V and 6 bases from J, the gap between germline ends came to 9 bases. The CDR3 DNA reads as TGTGCCAGCACGTCCAACCCCGGGGAGCTGTTTTTT. This gives the protein CASTSNPGELFF. Filled out from reference TRBV13 and TRBJ2-2, the complete variable domain reads AAGVIQSPRHLIKEKRETATLKCYPIPRHDTVYWYQQGPGQDPQFLISFYEKMQSDKGSIPDRFSAQQFSDYHSELNMSSLELGDSALYFCASTSNPGELFFGEGSRLTVL.

This clonotype was detected a few times. J is TRBJ2-1 and V is TRBV12-3 or TRBV12-4; tentatively, D is TRBD1 (6 bases). V lost 3 bases to trimming and J lost 3 bases, with 12 bases between them. The CDR3 is made up of 15 amino acids. The CDR3 bases are TGTGCCAGCAGTTTTTCAGGGGTCATCTACAATGAGCAGTTCTTC. It specifies CASSFSGVIYNEQFF.

This clonotype has ten or more counts. The chain carries TRBV20-1 and TRBJ2-1, with TRBD2 matching over 9 bases. Germline V gene sequence: CDR1 DFQATT, CDR2 SNEGSKA (reference sequence). The ends lost 0 bases at V and 7 bases at J; junction bases unmatched: 10. The CDR3 extends over 16 amino acids. CDR3 region: CSARDGGAGGRNEQFF. The DNA for the CDR3 is TGCAGTGCTAGAGATGGCGGAGCGGGAGGCCGGAATGAGCAGTTCTTC.

This clonotype was counted many times. V is TRBV20-1 and J is TRBJ2-1, with D maybe TRBD2 (6 bases). V was cut by 8 bases and J by 2 bases, with 13 bases left in between. The germline CDR1 and CDR2 sequences are DFQATT and SNEGSKA (reference sequence). The CDR3 contains 13 residues. In DNA form, the CDR3 reads TGCAGTCCAGGTGGCGGGACCTACAATGAGCAGTTCTTC. Its translation: CSPGGGTYNEQFF.

This clonotype was seen many times. The V and J genes are TRBV12-3 or TRBV12-4 and TRBJ1-2, with D hard to call. The V gene lost 6 bases and the J gene lost 3 bases, with 23 bases spanning the gap. CDR3 length: 17 amino acids. CDR3 DNA sequence: TGTGCCAGCAGCCCCCCCGTCCTCGCCGCAACCCACTATGGCTACACCTTC. Translating it yields CASSPPVLAATHYGYTF.

CDR3 residues: CAWSEEGTVRTVLFF. As DNA, the CDR3 is TGTGCCTGGAGTGAGGAAGGGACTGTAAGAACAGTTTTGTTTTTT. V usage is TRBV30 and J usage is TRBJ2-2; D possibly corresponds to TRBD2 (6 bases). Germline V CDR1 and CDR2: GTSNPN, SVGIG (reference sequence). The V gene lost 1 base and the J gene lost 15 bases, with 24 bases spanning the gap. This CDR3 contains 15 residues.

This clonotype was detected ten times or more. The rearrangement links TRBV19 to TRBJ1-1; D uncertain. Looked up from germline, CDR1 is LNHDA and CDR2 is SQIVND (reference sequence). The ends were cut back, 1 base at V and 1 base at J, with 4 bases in the middle. The length of the CDR3 is 13 residues. The CDR3 protein is CASSIGENTEAFF. The CDR3 DNA follows: TGTGCCAGTAGTATAGGGGAGAACACTGAAGCTTTCTTT.

In its sample, this clonotype was seen many times. The chain couples TRBV6-2 or TRBV6-3 to TRBJ2-7; no clear D. The V and J ends lost 7 bases and 6 bases respectively, with 10 bases between them. CDR1 and CDR2 from the germline V gene are MNHEY and SVGEGT. This CDR3 has 11 residues. The CDR3 spells CASTHIGEQYF. CDR3 DNA sequence: TGTGCCAGCACCCACATTGGCGAGCAGTACTTC.

In its sample, this clonotype was seen many times. CDR3 DNA: TGTGCCTGGAACAGATACAATGAGCAGTTCTTC. Translating gives CAWNRYNEQFF. V is TRBV30 and J is TRBJ2-1; D not resolved. V was pared by 4 bases and J by 4 bases, with 5 bases between. The germline gives CDR1 GTSNPN, CDR2 SVGIG (reference sequence). The CDR3 consists of 11 residues.